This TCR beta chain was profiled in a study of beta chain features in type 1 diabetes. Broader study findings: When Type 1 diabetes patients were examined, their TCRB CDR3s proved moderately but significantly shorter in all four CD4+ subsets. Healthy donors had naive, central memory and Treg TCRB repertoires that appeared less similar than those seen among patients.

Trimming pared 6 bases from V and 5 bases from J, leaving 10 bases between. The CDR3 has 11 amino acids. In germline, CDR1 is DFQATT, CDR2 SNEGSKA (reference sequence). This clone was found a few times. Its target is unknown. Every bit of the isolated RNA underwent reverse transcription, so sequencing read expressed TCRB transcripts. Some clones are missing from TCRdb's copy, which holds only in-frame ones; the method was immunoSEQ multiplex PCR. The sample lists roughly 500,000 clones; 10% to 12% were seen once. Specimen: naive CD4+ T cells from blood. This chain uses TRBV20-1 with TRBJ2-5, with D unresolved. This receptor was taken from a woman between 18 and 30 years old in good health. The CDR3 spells CSAGVGETQYF. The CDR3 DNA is TGCAGTGCCGGAGTAGGGGAGACCCAGTACTTC.